The clone carrying this T cell receptor (delta chain) has just a few counts. Its antigen remains unknown. The junction shows a germline mismatch at one end, possibly a read error. The data were obtained in a study of Vδ1+ human thymocytes. Study observations and caveats: Highly polyclonal TRG and TRD repertoires with Gaussian CDR3 length distributions appeared in thymus.

Germline-derived CDR1 and CDR2 are TSWWSYY and QGS. This CDR3 has 18 amino acids. Extracted RNA was reverse transcribed into cDNA. CDR3 amplicons came from multiplex PCR with pooled V-gene forward and constant-region reverse primers. TCRdb processed the multiplex PCR reads again with the CATT caller. In the table there are 45,000 to 75,000 delta-chain clones, roughly 16% of which are singletons. The sequence was obtained from a girl under three years old who had congenital heart surgery. V and J are TRDV1 and TRDJ1; D gene unclear. The source material was Vdelta1+ gamma-delta thymocytes from the thymus. Subset in this sample: FACS-sorted CD3+ TCRalphabeta- TCRVdelta1+ TCRVdelta2- thymocytes. The CDR3, as DNA: TGTGCTCTTAGGGAAAACCTCTCCACCCCTATCGACACCGATAAACTCATCTTT. The encoded protein is CALRENLSTPIDTDKLIF.